This section outlines one T cell receptor beta chain sequence together with its context. The participants were between about 18 and 100 years old and came from fewer than 25 US areas. This sample was included in a study of blood T cell repertoires in COVID-19. CDR1 is MGHRA and CDR2 is YSYEKL in the germline V gene. Trimming stripped 2 bases from V and 6 bases from J, with 10 bases between. The CDR3 loop spans 14 amino acids. Some clones are missing from TCRdb's copy, which holds only in-frame ones; the method was immunoSEQ multiplex PCR. The table shows 310,000 or so clones, with nearly 90% occurring only once.

This TCR was recovered from a woman under 40 who had recovered from COVID-19. Sequencing input: PBMCs or T cells enriched from blood (not recorded which). The chain links TRBV4-1 to TRBJ2-2; a possible D gene is TRBD2 (6 bases). The CDR3 reads CASSQPRRAGELFF. CDR3 DNA: TGCGCCAGCAGCCAACCGCGGAGGGCCGGGGAGCTGTTTTTT.